This T cell receptor (beta chain) came from a study of blood T cell repertoires in COVID-19. The overall study: Acute-phase and convalescent COVID-19 samples originated in the United States, Italy and Spain.

V was clipped by 2 bases and J by 3 bases, with 15 bases between them. Germline values: CDR1 MNHEY, CDR2 SVGAGI. The CDR3 has 16 amino acids. The assay was immunoSEQ multiplex PCR, and TCRdb's table has in-frame clones only and misses some. The sample consists of over 200,000 clones, 75% to 90% of them appearing once. Sample: peripheral blood. This rearrangement joins TRBV6-5 to TRBJ2-3, with D unresolved. This TCR was recovered from a human donor in a cohort sampled during active COVID-19. CDR3 loop: CASSYLSGRRTDTQYF. CDR3 DNA: TGTGCCAGCAGTTACCTCTCGGGTCGTAGGACAGATACGCAGTATTTT.